These 9 T cell receptor beta chains share one sample of origin, sequenced in a study of identical twins (TCRdb year 2016). Preparation of the library involved 5' RACE. TCRdb names Illumina HiSeq 2000 as the instrument used. TCRdb redid the processing of the public reads, applying fastp at Q25 and MiXCR, and retained in-frame beta chains. CDR3 protein sequences are deduplicated, and each keeps its most common genes and DNA. The table for this sample lists hundreds of thousands of distinct CDR3 sequences; roughly 8.6% of them were counted only once. Approximately 2.1% of the sample rests with the top ten. These data were also filed under a second study, of yellow fever vaccine responses in identical twins.

The sequencing input was memory (CD45RO+) T cells sorted from blood. This specimen's cell subset or site label, interpreted: CD45RO+ enriched T cells. The receptors here all came from a woman under 30 in good health.

This clonotype occurred a few times. The rearrangement uses TRBV6-1 and TRBJ2-1; D may be TRBD2 (5 bases). CDR1 and CDR2 from the germline V gene are MNHNS and SASEGT. The CDR3 spans 15 residues. Trimming left V 6 bases short and J 3 bases short, with 15 bases between. The CDR3 region has the DNA TGTGCCAGCAGCCTCAGCGGAGCCGACTACAATGAGCAGTTCTTC. Its protein product is CASSLSGADYNEQFF.

This clonotype was seen repeatedly, ten times or more. The chain uses TRBV6-5 and TRBJ2-2, with 7 bases aligning to TRBD2. The CDR3 has 17 residues. The germline CDR1 and CDR2 sequences are MNHEY and SVGAGI. J gave up 1 base and V 1 base, and 6 bases lay outside the gene matches. As DNA, the CDR3 is TGTGCCAGCAGTTACTTAATCCCGGGGGGGAACACCGGGGAGCTGTTTTTT. It translates to CASSYLIPGGNTGELFF.

This clonotype was recorded at least ten times. This chain joins TRBV5-1 and TRBJ2-7; maybe TRBD2 (5 bases). Trimming shortened V by 4 bases and J by 0 bases, and 11 bases separated the two germline ends. Per the germline V gene, CDR1 is SGHRS and CDR2 is YFSETQ. The CDR3 totals 14 residues. The CDR3 region is CASSHGLSSYEQYF. CDR3 nucleotides: TGCGCCAGCAGCCACGGACTCAGCTCCTACGAGCAGTACTTC.

The rearrangement joins TRBV20-1 to TRBJ2-7; D gene ambiguous. CDR1 DFQATT and CDR2 SNEGSKA come from the germline V gene (reference sequence). Trimming shortened V by 0 bases and J by 4 bases, and 13 bases separated the two germline ends. This CDR3 comprises 14 residues. CDR3 residues: CSARDRGRAYEQYF. As DNA, the CDR3 is TGCAGTGCTAGAGATAGAGGTCGAGCTTACGAGCAGTACTTC.

This clonotype was counted between two and nine times. This sequence joins TRBV4-2 and TRBJ2-1; tentative D call: TRBD1 (6 bases). Germline CDR1 is LGHNA and CDR2 is YNFKEQ. The CDR3 runs to 15 residues. V dropped 0 bases and J dropped 9 bases, with 15 bases sitting between them. CDR3 DNA: TGTGCCAGCAGCCAAGATGGGGGCCGACCTGGTGAGCAGTTCTTC. As protein: CASSQDGGRPGEQFF.

The J gene is TRBJ1-2, the V gene TRBV20-1, with unresolved D. CDR1 is DFQATT, CDR2 SNEGSKA, per germline (reference sequence). The CDR3 covers 12 residues. V was clipped by 0 bases and J by 3 bases, with 5 bases between them. The CDR3 protein is CSARDGYYGYTF. The CDR3 coding sequence is TGCAGTGCTAGAGATGGGTACTATGGCTACACCTTC.

This clonotype was observed at least ten times. This chain links TRBV5-1 with TRBJ1-2, with D unclear. Germline loops: CDR1 SGHRS, CDR2 YFSETQ. There are 14 residues in the CDR3. The V and J ends lost 4 bases and 0 bases respectively, with 10 bases between them. In nucleotides, the CDR3 is TGCGCCAGCAGCGACGCGCAGACTAACTATGGCTACACCTTC. It yields the protein CASSDAQTNYGYTF. Drawing the rest from reference TRBV5-1 and TRBJ1-2, the complete variable domain is KAGVTQTPRYLIKTRGQQVTLSCSPISGHRSVSWYQQTPGQGLQFLFEYFSETQRNKGNFPGRFSGRQFSNSRSEMNVSTLELGDSALYLCASSDAQTNYGYTFGSGTRLTVV.

V and J are TRBV7-9 and TRBJ2-7, with D tentatively TRBD1 (5 bases). The CDR3 loop spans 14 amino acids. Per germline, CDR1 SEHNR and CDR2 FQNEAQ (reference sequence). Trimming shortened V by 5 bases and J by 1 base, and 12 bases separated the two germline ends. CDR3 in DNA: TGTGCCAGCAGCATAAGACAGAATTCCTACGAGCAGTACTTC. It is translated as CASSIRQNSYEQYF.

This clonotype turned up a few times. This chain joins TRBV6-5 and TRBJ2-3; D might be TRBD1 (5 bases). Deletions cut 3 bases from V and 5 bases from J, with 9 bases between. Germline CDR1 is MNHEY and CDR2 is SVGAGI. The CDR3 totals 13 residues. CDR3 sequence: CASSYRGGDTQYF. DNA for the CDR3: TGTGCCAGCAGTTATAGGGGTGGAGATACGCAGTATTTT.